Each of the 5 T cell receptor beta chains below was sequenced from the same sample in a study of blood T cell repertoires in COVID-19 (dated by TCRdb to between 2020 and 2021). Receptors were amplified or captured by the immunoSEQ multiplex PCR assay. TCRdb holds this immuneACCESS table with in-frame rearrangements only. Some clones are missing; in checked studies, unresolved V genes explain under half, and the rest has no known cause. In all, the sample holds approximately 240,000 clones, and less than 85% of those were seen once. Approximately 5% of the sample belongs to the ten largest clones. The material sequenced was peripheral blood. The receptor set was obtained from a woman older than 75 with active or convalescent COVID-19.

The sample holds a few counts of this clone. The V gene is TRBV5-6, the J gene TRBJ1-1, with 10 bases lining up with TRBD1. V trimming: 0 bases; J trimming: 3 bases; junction bases outside the gene matches: 5. The CDR3 spans 16 residues. Germline lookup yields CDR1 SGHDT and CDR2 YYEEEE. The DNA for the CDR3 is TGTGCCAGCAGCTTGGGGGGCGGGACAGGGGACACTGAAGCTTTCTTT. This gives the protein CASSLGGGTGDTEAFF.

This clone has only a few counts. V usage is TRBV19 and J usage is TRBJ1-5; D is possibly TRBD1 (5 bases). The CDR3 runs to 15 residues. The V end was cut by 2 bases, the J end by 7 bases, with 15 bases between. Germline V gene sequence: CDR1 LNHDA, CDR2 SQIVND (reference sequence). The CDR3 spells CASSIFSQGWQPQHF. The CDR3 DNA reads TGTGCCAGTAGTATATTTTCGCAGGGCTGGCAGCCCCAGCATTTT.

The V call is TRBV7-9, the J call TRBJ2-3; tentative D call: TRBD2 (7 bases). Trimming removed 6 bases at V and 1 base at J, with 11 bases between. Looked up from germline, CDR1 is SEHNR and CDR2 is FQNEAQ (reference sequence). The CDR3 covers 14 residues. The CDR3: CASSQGGGTDTQYF. The CDR3 coding sequence is TGTGCCAGCAGTCAAGGGGGGGGCACAGATACGCAGTATTTT. The full variable domain, in which reference TRBV7-9 and TRBJ2-3 provide the parts outside the CDR3, is DTGVSQNPRHKITKRGQNVTFRCDPISEHNRLYWYRQTLGQGPEFLTYFQNEAQLEKSRLLSDRFSAERPKGSFSTLEIQRTEQGDSAMYLCASSQGGGTDTQYFGPGTRLTVL.

This clone was seen only a few times. V gene TRBV25-1 combines with J gene TRBJ1-1; TRBD1 agrees at 12 bases. V was pared by 4 bases and J by 8 bases, with 8 bases of the junction left unmatched. This CDR3 has 15 residues. Per the germline V gene, CDR1 is MGHDK and CDR2 is SYGVNS. CDR3 sequence reads: CASSGTGTGGLEAFF. CDR3 DNA: TGTGCCAGCAGTGGAACCGGGACAGGGGGCCTCGAAGCTTTCTTT.

This chain links TRBV11-1 with TRBJ2-7; D is unclear. Looked up from germline, CDR1 is SGHAT and CDR2 is FQDESV (reference sequence). The CDR3 is made up of 15 amino acids. The V gene lost 5 bases and the J gene lost 6 bases, with 20 bases spanning the gap. In nucleotides, the CDR3 is TGTGCCAGCAGCAAACCCCGGCTAGGCTCCCGCGAGCAGTACTTC. It yields the protein CASSKPRLGSREQYF.